The clone carrying this TCR beta chain was picked up a small number of times. The antigen is undetermined. Extracted RNA was reverse transcribed into cDNA, the sequencing template. The data were produced by immunoSEQ multiplex PCR, yet TCRdb's version contains in-frame clones alone and is incomplete. The repertoire includes some 110,000 clones, about three fifths of them detected once, and under 35% sits in the top ten. The treatment is: oral pan-JAK inhibitor, 5-10 mg twice daily. This specimen comes from a study of CD8+ T cells in alopecia areata. Study-wide context: The drug, oral tofacitinib, was given to treated patients at 5 to 10 mg twice daily.

Study-wide results and limits: Tofacitinib significantly lowered scalp clonality and expanded CD8+ clones among the top 100. Compared with normal scalp, lesional scalp had higher clonality and more expanded CD8+ clones.

Here the sequenced sample was CD8+ T cells sorted from blood, taken at week 4, from a patient treated with tofacitinib. This receptor was taken from a human donor with alopecia areata.

CDR3 in DNA: TGTGCCAGCAGTTTAGGGGTAGCGGGGGGTGATACGCAGTATTTT. It codes for CASSLGVAGGDTQYF. The J gene is TRBJ2-3, the V gene TRBV27; 10 nucleotides agree with TRBD2. This CDR3 region has 15 residues. Trimming removed 2 bases from V and 6 bases from J; junction bases left unmatched: 5. Germline V gene sequence: CDR1 MNHEY, CDR2 SMNVEV (reference sequence).